This section outlines one TCR beta chain sequence together with its context. As yet, its antigen is unknown. This sample stems from a study of cytomegalovirus exposure and HLA in healthy donors. Across the whole study: The roughly 100 million unique TCR beta sequences, from 150 million to 200 million T cells, were found by an earlier analysis.

Germline CDR1 and CDR2: LNHNV and YYDKDF (reference sequence). Trimming removed 0 bases from V and 1 base from J, with 13 bases in between. The CDR3 is 18 residues long. Vbeta (60) and Jbeta (13) primers were used in the PCR. Clones were read by immunoSEQ multiplex PCR, and TCRdb kept only the in-frame ones, dropping some. This sample carries around 130,000 clones, around 77% of them seen once, and the ten largest clones take about 1%. Study results and caveats: The classifier, whose performance was assessed in both the original and validation cohorts, reportedly diagnosed cytomegalovirus status with high specificity and sensitivity. As immune exposure information, only CMV serostatus was available.

The chain has TRBV15 and TRBJ2-6; D gene unclear. Source material: PBMCs. The sequence came from a woman aged 55-70 years in good health and CMV-seronegative. CDR3 nucleotide sequence: TGTGCCACCAGCAGAGATCTTGGTAGAAGTTCTGGGGCCAACGTCCTGACTTTC. It yields the protein CATSRDLGRSSGANVLTF. Full variable domain (outside the CDR3, taken from reference TRBV15 and TRBJ2-6): DAMVIQNPRYQVTQFGKPVTLSCSQTLNHNVMYWYQQKSSQAPKLLFHYYDKDFNNEADTPDNFQSRRPNTSFCFLDIRSPGLGDTAMYLCATSRDLGRSSGANVLTFGAGSRLTVL.